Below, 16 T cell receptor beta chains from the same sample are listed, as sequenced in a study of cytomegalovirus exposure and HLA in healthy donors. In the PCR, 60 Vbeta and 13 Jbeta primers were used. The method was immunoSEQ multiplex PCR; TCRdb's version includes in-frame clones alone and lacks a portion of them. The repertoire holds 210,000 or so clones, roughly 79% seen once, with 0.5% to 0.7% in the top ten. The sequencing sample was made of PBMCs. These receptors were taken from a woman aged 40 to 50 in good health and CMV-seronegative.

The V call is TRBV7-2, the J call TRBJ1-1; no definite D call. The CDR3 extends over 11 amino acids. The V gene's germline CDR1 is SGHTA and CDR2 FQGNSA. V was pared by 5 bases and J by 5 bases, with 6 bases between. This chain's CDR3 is CASSLLTEAFF. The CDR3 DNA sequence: TGTGCCAGCAGCCTCCTGACTGAAGCTTTCTTT.

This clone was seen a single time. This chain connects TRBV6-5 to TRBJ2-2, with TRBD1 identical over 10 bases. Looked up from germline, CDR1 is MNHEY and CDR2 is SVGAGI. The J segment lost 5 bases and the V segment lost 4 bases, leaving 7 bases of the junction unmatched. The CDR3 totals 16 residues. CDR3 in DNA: TGTGCCAGCAGTTCGGGGGGACAGGGGACAACCGGGGAGCTGTTTTTT. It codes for CASSSGGQGTTGELFF.

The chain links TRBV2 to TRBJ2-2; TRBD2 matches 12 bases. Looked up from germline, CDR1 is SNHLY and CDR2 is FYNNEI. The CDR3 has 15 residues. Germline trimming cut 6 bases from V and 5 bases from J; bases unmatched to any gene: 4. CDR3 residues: CASSRTSGGTGELFF. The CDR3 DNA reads TGTGCCAGCAGCCGTACTAGCGGGGGGACCGGGGAGCTGTTTTTT.

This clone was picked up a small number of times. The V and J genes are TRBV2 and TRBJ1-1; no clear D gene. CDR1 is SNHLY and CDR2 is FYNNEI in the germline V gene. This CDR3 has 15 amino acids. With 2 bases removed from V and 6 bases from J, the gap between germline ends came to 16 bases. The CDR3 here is CASSELARRFPEAFF. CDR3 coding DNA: TGTGCCAGCAGTGAACTGGCCAGGAGGTTTCCTGAAGCTTTCTTT.

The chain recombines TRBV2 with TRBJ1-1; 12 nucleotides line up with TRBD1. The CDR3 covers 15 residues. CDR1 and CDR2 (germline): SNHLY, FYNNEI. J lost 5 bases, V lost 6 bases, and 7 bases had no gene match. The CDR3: CASSGTGGAGTEAFF. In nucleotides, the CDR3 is TGTGCCAGCAGCGGGACAGGGGGCGCGGGTACTGAAGCTTTCTTT. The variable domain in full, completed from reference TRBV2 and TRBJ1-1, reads EPEVTQTPSHQVTQMGQEVILRCVPISNHLYFYWYRQILGQKVEFLVSFYNNEISEKSEIFDDQFSVERPDGSNFTLKIRSTKLEDSAMYFCASSGTGGAGTEAFFGQGTRLTVV.

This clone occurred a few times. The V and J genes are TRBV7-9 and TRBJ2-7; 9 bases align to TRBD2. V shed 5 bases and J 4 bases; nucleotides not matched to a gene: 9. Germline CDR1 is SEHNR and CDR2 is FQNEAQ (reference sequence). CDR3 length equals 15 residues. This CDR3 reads CASSPLSGGSYEQYF. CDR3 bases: TGTGCCAGCAGCCCCCTGAGCGGGGGGTCATACGAGCAGTACTTC.

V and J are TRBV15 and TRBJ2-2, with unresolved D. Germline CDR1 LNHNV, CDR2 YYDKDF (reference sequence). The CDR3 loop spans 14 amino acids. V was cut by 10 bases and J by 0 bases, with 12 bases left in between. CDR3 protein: CAISNFANTGELFF. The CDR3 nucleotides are TGTGCCATAAGTAACTTTGCGAACACCGGGGAGCTGTTTTTT.

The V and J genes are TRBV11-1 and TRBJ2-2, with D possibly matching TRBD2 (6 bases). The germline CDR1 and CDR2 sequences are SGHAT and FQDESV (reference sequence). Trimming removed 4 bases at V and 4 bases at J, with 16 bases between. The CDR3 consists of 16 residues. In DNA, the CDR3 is TGTGCCAGCAGCTCCTCCCTATCAGCGGGCACCGGGGAGCTGTTTTTT. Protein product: CASSSSLSAGTGELFF.

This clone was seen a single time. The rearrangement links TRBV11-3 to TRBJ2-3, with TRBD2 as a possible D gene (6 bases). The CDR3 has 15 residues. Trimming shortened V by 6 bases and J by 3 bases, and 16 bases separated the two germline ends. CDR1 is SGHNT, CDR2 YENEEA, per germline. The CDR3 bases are TGTGCCAGCAGTTCCGGGGGTGGCCCTACAGATACGCAGTATTTT. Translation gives CASSSGGGPTDTQYF.

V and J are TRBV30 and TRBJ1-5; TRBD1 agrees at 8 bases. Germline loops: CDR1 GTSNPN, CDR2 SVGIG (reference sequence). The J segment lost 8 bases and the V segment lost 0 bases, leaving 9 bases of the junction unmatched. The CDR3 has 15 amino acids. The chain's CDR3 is CAWSVGRGLRKPQHF. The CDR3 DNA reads TGTGCCTGGAGTGTCGGCAGGGGGCTAAGAAAGCCCCAGCATTTT.

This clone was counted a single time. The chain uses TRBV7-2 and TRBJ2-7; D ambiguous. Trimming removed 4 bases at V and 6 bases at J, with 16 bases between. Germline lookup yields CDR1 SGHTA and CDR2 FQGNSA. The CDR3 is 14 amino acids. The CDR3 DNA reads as TGTGCCAGCAGCTCGACCGCGACATTGGGCGAGCAGTACTTC. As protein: CASSSTATLGEQYF.

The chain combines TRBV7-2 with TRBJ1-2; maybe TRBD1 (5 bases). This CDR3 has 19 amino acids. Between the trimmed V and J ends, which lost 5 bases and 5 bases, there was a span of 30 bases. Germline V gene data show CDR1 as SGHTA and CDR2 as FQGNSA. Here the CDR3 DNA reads TGTGCCAGCAGCCGAAACCTGGACGCGCCGCTCGGGGGGGATTATGGCTACACCTTC. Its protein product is CASSRNLDAPLGGDYGYTF.

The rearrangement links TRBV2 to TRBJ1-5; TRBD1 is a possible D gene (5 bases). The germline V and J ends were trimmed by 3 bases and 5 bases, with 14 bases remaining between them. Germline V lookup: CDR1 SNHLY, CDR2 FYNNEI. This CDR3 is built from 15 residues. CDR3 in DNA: TGTGCCAGCAGTGATTGGGAGGGGTGGGATCAGCCCCAGCATTTT. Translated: CASSDWEGWDQPQHF.

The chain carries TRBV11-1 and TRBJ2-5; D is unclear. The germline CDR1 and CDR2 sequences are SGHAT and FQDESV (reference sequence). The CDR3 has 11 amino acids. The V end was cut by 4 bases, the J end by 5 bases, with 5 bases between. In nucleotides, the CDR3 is TGTGCCAGCAGCTCCGTCGAGACCCAGTACTTC. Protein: CASSSVETQYF.

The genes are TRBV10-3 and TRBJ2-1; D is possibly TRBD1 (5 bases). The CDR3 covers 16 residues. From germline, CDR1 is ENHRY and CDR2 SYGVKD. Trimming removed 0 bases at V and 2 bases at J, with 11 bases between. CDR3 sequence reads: CAISESPPRAYNEQFF. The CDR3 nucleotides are TGTGCCATCAGTGAGTCCCCTCCCAGGGCCTACAATGAGCAGTTCTTC.

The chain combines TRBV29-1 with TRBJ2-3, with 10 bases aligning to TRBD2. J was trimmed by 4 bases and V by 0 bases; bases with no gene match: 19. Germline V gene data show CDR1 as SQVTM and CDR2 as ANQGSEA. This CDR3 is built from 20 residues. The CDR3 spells CSVEDPKVAGGPTDSDTQYF. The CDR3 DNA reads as TGCAGCGTTGAAGATCCCAAGGTAGCGGGGGGACCGACGGACTCAGATACGCAGTATTTT.